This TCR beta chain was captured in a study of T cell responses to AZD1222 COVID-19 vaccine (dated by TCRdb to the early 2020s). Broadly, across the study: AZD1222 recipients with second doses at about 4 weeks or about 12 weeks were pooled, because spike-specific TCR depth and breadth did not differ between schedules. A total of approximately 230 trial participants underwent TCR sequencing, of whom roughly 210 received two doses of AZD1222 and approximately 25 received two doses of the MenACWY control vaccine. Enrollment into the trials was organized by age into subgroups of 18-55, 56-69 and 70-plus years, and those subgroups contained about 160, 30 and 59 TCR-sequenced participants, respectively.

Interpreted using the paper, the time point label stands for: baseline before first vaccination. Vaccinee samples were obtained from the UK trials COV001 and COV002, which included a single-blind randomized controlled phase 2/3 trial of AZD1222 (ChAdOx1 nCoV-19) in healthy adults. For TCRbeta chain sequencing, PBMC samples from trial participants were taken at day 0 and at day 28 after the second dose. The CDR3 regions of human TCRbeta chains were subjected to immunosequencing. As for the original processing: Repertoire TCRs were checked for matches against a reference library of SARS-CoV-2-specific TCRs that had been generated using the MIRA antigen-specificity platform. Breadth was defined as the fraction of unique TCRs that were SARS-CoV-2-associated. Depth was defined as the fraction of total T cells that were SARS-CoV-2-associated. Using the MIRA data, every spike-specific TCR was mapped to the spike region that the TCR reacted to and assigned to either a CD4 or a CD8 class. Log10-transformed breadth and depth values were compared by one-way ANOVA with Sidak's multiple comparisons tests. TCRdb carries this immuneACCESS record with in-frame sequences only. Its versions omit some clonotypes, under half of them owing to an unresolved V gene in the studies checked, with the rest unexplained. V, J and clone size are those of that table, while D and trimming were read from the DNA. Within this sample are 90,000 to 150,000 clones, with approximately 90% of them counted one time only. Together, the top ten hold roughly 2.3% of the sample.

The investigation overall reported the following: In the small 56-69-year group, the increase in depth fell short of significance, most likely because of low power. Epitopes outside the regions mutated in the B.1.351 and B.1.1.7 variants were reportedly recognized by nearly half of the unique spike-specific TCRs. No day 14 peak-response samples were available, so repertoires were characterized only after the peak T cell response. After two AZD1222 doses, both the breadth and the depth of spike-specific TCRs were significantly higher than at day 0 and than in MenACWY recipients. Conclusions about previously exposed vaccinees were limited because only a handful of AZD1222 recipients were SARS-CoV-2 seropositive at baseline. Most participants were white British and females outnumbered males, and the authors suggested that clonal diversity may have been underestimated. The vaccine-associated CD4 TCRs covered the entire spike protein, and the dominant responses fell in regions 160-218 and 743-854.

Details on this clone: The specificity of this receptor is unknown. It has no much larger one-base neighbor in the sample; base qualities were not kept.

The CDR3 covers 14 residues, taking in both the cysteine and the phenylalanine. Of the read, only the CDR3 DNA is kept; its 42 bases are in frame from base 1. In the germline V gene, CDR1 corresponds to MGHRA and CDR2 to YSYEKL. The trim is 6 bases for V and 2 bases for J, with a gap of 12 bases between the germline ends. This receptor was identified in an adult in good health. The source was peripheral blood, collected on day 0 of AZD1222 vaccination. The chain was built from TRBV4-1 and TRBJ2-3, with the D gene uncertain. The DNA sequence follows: TGCGCCAGCAGGCAGGCGTCGAACACAGATACGCAGTATTTT. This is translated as CASRQASNTDTQYF.